These 27 T cell receptor beta chains originate from one sample sequenced in a study of graft-versus-host responses after intestinal transplantation. Profiling relied on immunoSEQ multiplex PCR, and the TCRdb table lists in-frame clones only, not all of them. Among around 18,000 clones listed, roughly 94% were seen once. The sequenced sample was PBMCs, obtained 23 days after intestinal transplant. These receptors were collected from a human patient who received an intestinal transplant, so some T cells may come from the graft donor.

The CDR3 nucleotides read TGTGCCAGCAGTTTCCAGGGGGCGCGAACTGAAGCTTTCTTT. It translates to CASSFQGARTEAFF. This rearrangement joins TRBV28 to TRBJ1-1; 8 bases agree with TRBD1. The CDR3 loop spans 14 amino acids. With 3 bases clipped from V and 5 bases from J, the junction kept 5 bases outside the gene matches. CDR1 MDHEN and CDR2 SYDVKM come from the germline V gene.

The V call is TRBV29-1, the J call TRBJ1-2, with a weak D call TRBD1 (5 bases). This CDR3 contains 13 residues. The germline V and J ends were trimmed by 3 bases and 4 bases, with 12 bases remaining between them. Germline V CDR1 and CDR2: SQVTM, ANQGSEA. The CDR3 is CSVDPGGGYGYTF. CDR3 nucleotide sequence: TGCAGCGTTGATCCAGGCGGGGGCTATGGCTACACCTTC.

The DNA for the CDR3 is TGTGCCAGCAGTTACTCGCTCCTCGGGTCTTATGGCTACACCTTC. Translation gives CASSYSLLGSYGYTF. The rearrangement links TRBV6-9 to TRBJ1-2; D is unclear. CDR1 and CDR2 (germline): MNHGY, SVAAGI. This CDR3 is 15 amino acids long. With 3 bases removed from V and 5 bases from J, the gap between germline ends came to 16 bases.

This chain uses TRBV6-5 with TRBJ1-1; weak D call: TRBD1 (5 bases). CDR1 and CDR2 from the germline V gene are MNHEY and SVGAGI. V was cut by 6 bases and J by 7 bases, with 15 bases left in between. The CDR3 runs 13 residues. Here the CDR3 reads CASSPDGAVEAFF. The CDR3 region has the DNA TGTGCCAGCAGCCCCGACGGGGCGGTTGAAGCTTTCTTT.

The chain joins TRBV7-2 to TRBJ2-1; 8 bases are shared with TRBD2. V shed 2 bases and J 2 bases; nucleotides not matched to a gene: 8. The germline V gene has CDR1 SGHTA and CDR2 FQGNSA. The length of the CDR3 is 17 residues. The CDR3 nucleotides are TGTGCCAGCAGCTTACTAGCAGCGGGGGCCCCCTACAATGAGCAGTTCTTC. Its protein is CASSLLAAGAPYNEQFF.

This clone was detected once. The V and J genes are TRBV7-6 and TRBJ2-7; the D gene is possibly TRBD2 (6 bases). The V gene lost 5 bases and the J gene lost 5 bases, with 10 bases spanning the gap. Germline V gene data show CDR1 as SGHVS and CDR2 as FNYEAQ. There are 12 residues in the CDR3. CDR3 protein: CASSPGLHEQYF. CDR3 DNA sequence: TGTGCCAGCAGCCCGGGACTCCACGAGCAGTACTTC. The full variable domain, completed using reference TRBV7-6 and TRBJ2-7, is GAGVSQSPRYKVTKRGQDVALRCDPISGHVSLYWYRQALGQGPEFLTYFNYEAQQDKSGLPNDRFSAERPEGSISTLTIQRTEQRDSAMYRCASSPGLHEQYFGPGTRLTVT.

J is TRBJ2-1 and V is TRBV19; TRBD2 is a possible D gene (6 bases). CDR3 length: 13 residues. Germline lookup yields CDR1 LNHDA and CDR2 SQIVND (reference sequence). Trimming cost V 6 bases and J 6 bases, with 12 bases left between them. The CDR3 reads CASSEGLVNEQFF. The CDR3 DNA is TGTGCCAGTAGCGAGGGACTGGTCAATGAGCAGTTCTTC.

The rearrangement uses TRBV14 and TRBJ1-2; possibly TRBD1 for D (6 bases). There are 13 residues in the CDR3. The V gene lost 0 bases and the J gene lost 7 bases, with 9 bases spanning the gap. CDR1 SGHDN and CDR2 FVKESK come from the germline V gene. CDR3 coding DNA: TGTGCCAGCAGCCAAGAGAACAGGGCTGGCTACACCTTC. It yields the protein CASSQENRAGYTF. The variable domain in full, completed from reference TRBV14 and TRBJ1-2, reads EAGVTQFPSHSVIEKGQTVTLRCDPISGHDNLYWYRRVMGKEIKFLLHFVKESKQDESGMPNNRFLAERTGGTYSTLKVQPAELEDSGVYFCASSQENRAGYTFGSGTRLTVV.

The V call is TRBV7-6, the J call TRBJ2-3, with D perhaps TRBD1 or TRBD2 (5 bases each). V dropped 5 bases and J dropped 0 bases, with 12 bases sitting between them. In germline, CDR1 is SGHVS, CDR2 FNYEAQ. This CDR3 contains 15 residues. The CDR3 DNA reads TGTGCCAGCAGCCCTTGGGACGGGAGCACAGATACGCAGTATTTT. Its protein is CASSPWDGSTDTQYF.

The V and J genes are TRBV30 and TRBJ1-1; tentative D call: TRBD1 (5 bases). Germline V gene data show CDR1 as GTSNPN and CDR2 as SVGIG (reference sequence). This CDR3 region has 11 residues. Deletions cut 5 bases from V and 8 bases from J, with 12 bases between. The CDR3 sequence is CAWDSVGEAFF. The CDR3 nucleotides are TGTGCCTGGGACAGCGTGGGGGAAGCTTTCTTT.

This chain joins TRBV16 and TRBJ1-4; tentatively, D is TRBD1 (6 bases). Germline CDR1 and CDR2: KGHSY and FQNENV. CDR3 length equals 19 residues. The ends were cut back, 2 bases at V and 5 bases at J, with 24 bases in the middle. The CDR3 spells CASSQDQRTDSYLNEKLFF. The CDR3 DNA sequence: TGTGCCAGCAGCCAAGACCAGAGGACAGACTCTTACCTAAATGAAAAACTGTTTTTT.

The chain is built from TRBV6-1 and TRBJ2-1; no definite D call. Trimming stripped 2 bases from V and 8 bases from J, with 7 bases between. From germline, CDR1 is MNHNS and CDR2 SASEGT. The CDR3 spans 12 residues. The CDR3 loop is CASSELVDEQFF. DNA of the CDR3: TGTGCCAGCAGTGAATTAGTGGATGAGCAGTTCTTC.

The V gene is TRBV10-3, the J gene TRBJ2-7; TRBD2 agrees at 9 bases. The length of the CDR3 is 15 residues. V shed 2 bases, J shed 4 bases, and the junction held 6 bases outside the gene matches. Germline V gene lookup returns CDR1 ENHRY and CDR2 SYGVKD. CDR3 sequence: CAISEGTSRRYEQYF. The DNA of the CDR3 is TGTGCCATCAGTGAGGGGACTAGCCGTAGATACGAGCAGTACTTC.

This chain connects TRBV19 to TRBJ2-1; 8 bases line up with TRBD1. The ends lost 7 bases at V and 0 bases at J; junction bases unmatched: 11. The V gene's germline CDR1 is LNHDA and CDR2 SQIVND (reference sequence). This CDR3 comprises 17 residues. Written as DNA, the CDR3 is TGTGCCAGTAAGGCGACAGGGGCCTTCGGCTCCTACAATGAGCAGTTCTTC. Its translation is CASKATGAFGSYNEQFF.

The chain links TRBV5-1 to TRBJ2-3; D unresolved. V shed 2 bases and J shed 6 bases, with 7 bases lying between them. Per germline, CDR1 SGHRS and CDR2 YFSETQ. This CDR3 comprises 12 residues. The CDR3 region has the DNA TGCGCCAGCAGCTTTACGACTGATACGCAGTATTTT. As protein: CASSFTTDTQYF.

This chain connects TRBV5-6 to TRBJ2-3; 12 bases are shared with TRBD2. CDR1 is SGHDT, CDR2 YYEEEE, per germline. The CDR3 runs to 17 residues. The junction had 6 bases not matched to a gene; V was cut back by 4 bases and J by 0 bases. CDR3 loop: CASSETGTSGSTDTQYF. The CDR3 DNA reads TGTGCCAGCAGCGAAACCGGGACTAGCGGGAGCACAGATACGCAGTATTTT.

This chain links TRBV6-1 with TRBJ2-7; the match to TRBD1 covers 8 bases. Germline lookup yields CDR1 MNHNS and CDR2 SASEGT. With V trimmed by 7 bases and J by 2 bases, 13 bases remained unmatched. The length of the CDR3 is 16 residues. CDR3 bases: TGTGCCAGCAATGACCCAGGACAGGGCGACCCCTACGAGCAGTACTTC. Residues: CASNDPGQGDPYEQYF.

The CDR3: CAWSWTGNTEAFF. CDR3 nucleotides: TGTGCCTGGAGCTGGACAGGGAACACTGAAGCTTTCTTT. The chain has TRBV30 and TRBJ1-1; TRBD1 matches at 7 bases. V lost 3 bases to trimming and J lost 1 base; unmatched junction nucleotides: 2. The CDR3 runs 13 residues. The germline V gene encodes CDR1 GTSNPN and CDR2 SVGIG (reference sequence).

V gene TRBV27 combines with J gene TRBJ2-7, with D possibly TRBD1 on 6 matching bases. The germline gives CDR1 MNHEY, CDR2 SMNVEV (reference sequence). The CDR3 spans 13 residues. Trimming removed 5 bases from V and 3 bases from J, with 11 bases in between. CDR3 in DNA: TGTGCCAGCAGTCGCACAGGGATCTACGAGCAGTACTTC. Protein: CASSRTGIYEQYF.

The rearrangement uses TRBV7-3 and TRBJ2-2; D is ambiguous. Germline V gives CDR1 SGHTA, CDR2 FQGTGA. V was clipped by 5 bases and J by 5 bases, with 18 bases between them. The CDR3 runs 16 residues. Here the CDR3 reads CASSPGSAWWTGELFF. In DNA form, the CDR3 reads TGTGCCAGCAGCCCCGGAAGCGCGTGGTGGACCGGGGAGCTGTTTTTT.

The genes are TRBV5-1 and TRBJ2-1; 10 nucleotides agree with TRBD2. Per germline, CDR1 SGHRS and CDR2 YFSETQ. The CDR3 sequence is 15 residues long. V gave up 0 bases and J gave up 8 bases; unmatched junction bases: 5. The DNA of the CDR3 is TGCGCCAGCAGCTTGGGACTAGCGGGTAACTATGAGCAGTTCTTC. This codes for CASSLGLAGNYEQFF.

The J gene is TRBJ1-1, the V gene TRBV27; the D is unclear. The V and J ends lost 8 bases and 1 base respectively, with 8 bases between them. From germline, CDR1 is MNHEY and CDR2 SMNVEV (reference sequence). The CDR3 consists of 12 residues. CDR3 sequence (DNA): TGTGCCAGCGCGGACGCGAACACTGAAGCTTTCTTT. Amino acids: CASADANTEAFF.

About this clone itself: The junction departs from germline at one end; a sequencing error may be responsible. V usage is TRBV7-9 and J usage is TRBJ1-3; a possible D gene is TRBD1 (5 bases). In germline, CDR1 is SEHNR, CDR2 FQNEAQ (reference sequence). CDR3 size: 12 residues. The DNA for the CDR3 is TGTGCCCATCCCGACAGTTTGGACACCTTATATTTT. As protein: CAHPDSLDTLYF.

The chain couples TRBV10-2 to TRBJ2-1; D is tentatively TRBD1 or TRBD2 (6 bases each). Trimming removed 4 bases from V and 8 bases from J, with 15 bases in between. Germline V lookup: CDR1 WSHSY, CDR2 SAAADI. This CDR3 is 14 amino acids long. The CDR3 DNA reads TGCGCCAGCAGTGGTAGCGGAAGGGGGGATGAGCAGTTCTTC. Protein sequence: CASSGSGRGDEQFF.

The rearrangement joins TRBV27 to TRBJ1-2; 9 bases are shared with TRBD1. CDR1 is MNHEY and CDR2 is SMNVEV in the germline V gene (reference sequence). This CDR3 contains 18 residues. The V segment lost 3 bases and the J segment 3 bases; nucleotides outside the gene matches: 14. CDR3 region: CASSFLGQGSGWDYGYTF. In nucleotides, the CDR3 is TGTGCCAGCAGTTTTCTCGGACAGGGGTCTGGCTGGGACTATGGCTACACCTTC.

A single count supports this clone. The chain recombines TRBV9 with TRBJ2-5, with D possibly called TRBD1 or TRBD2 (5 bases each). The CDR3 extends over 15 amino acids. V was cut by 0 bases and J by 5 bases, with 14 bases left in between. Germline assignment: CDR1 SGDLS and CDR2 YYNGEE. The CDR3 DNA reads as TGTGCCAGCAGCGTAGAGATCGGGGCTCGGGAGACCCAGTACTTC. Protein sequence: CASSVEIGARETQYF.

V usage is TRBV7-8 and J usage is TRBJ2-7; D gene unclear. Germline V lookup: CDR1 SGHVS, CDR2 FQNEAQ. Trimming left V 3 bases short and J 2 bases short, with 20 bases between. The CDR3 consists of 17 residues. CDR3 protein: CASSFYLFGGPPYEQYF. The CDR3 nucleotides read TGTGCCAGCAGCTTTTATCTTTTTGGCGGCCCGCCCTACGAGCAGTACTTC.